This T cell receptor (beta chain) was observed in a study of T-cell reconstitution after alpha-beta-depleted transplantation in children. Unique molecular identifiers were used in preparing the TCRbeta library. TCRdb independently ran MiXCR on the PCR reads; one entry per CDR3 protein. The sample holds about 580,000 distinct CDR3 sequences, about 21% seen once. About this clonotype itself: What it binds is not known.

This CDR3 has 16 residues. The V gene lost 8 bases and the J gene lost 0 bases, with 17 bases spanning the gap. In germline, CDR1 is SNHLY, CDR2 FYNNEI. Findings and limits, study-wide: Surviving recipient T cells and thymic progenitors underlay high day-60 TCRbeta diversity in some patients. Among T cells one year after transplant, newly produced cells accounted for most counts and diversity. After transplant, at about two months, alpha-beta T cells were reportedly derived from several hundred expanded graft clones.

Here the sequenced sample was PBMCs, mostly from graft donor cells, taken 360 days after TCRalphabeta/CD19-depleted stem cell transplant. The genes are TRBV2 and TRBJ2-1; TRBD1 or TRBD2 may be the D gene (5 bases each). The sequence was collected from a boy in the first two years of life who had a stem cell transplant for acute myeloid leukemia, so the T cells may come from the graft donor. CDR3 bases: TGTGCCAGCCTTGAGGGGCAATATGACTCCTACAATGAGCAGTTCTTC. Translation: CASLEGQYDSYNEQFF.